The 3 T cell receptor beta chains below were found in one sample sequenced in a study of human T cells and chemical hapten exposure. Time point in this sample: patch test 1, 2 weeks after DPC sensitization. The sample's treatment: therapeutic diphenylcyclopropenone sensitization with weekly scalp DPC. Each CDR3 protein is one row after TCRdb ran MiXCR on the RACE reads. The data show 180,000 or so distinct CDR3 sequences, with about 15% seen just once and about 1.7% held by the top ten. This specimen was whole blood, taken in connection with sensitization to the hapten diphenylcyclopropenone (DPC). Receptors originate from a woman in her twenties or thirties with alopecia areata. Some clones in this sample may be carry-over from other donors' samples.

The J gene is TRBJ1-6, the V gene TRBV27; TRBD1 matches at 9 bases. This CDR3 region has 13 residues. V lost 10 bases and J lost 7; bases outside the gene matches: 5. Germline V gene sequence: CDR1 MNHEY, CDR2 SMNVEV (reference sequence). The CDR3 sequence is CATRTGDNSPLHF. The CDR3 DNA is TGTGCCACCCGGACAGGGGACAATTCACCCCTCCACTTT.

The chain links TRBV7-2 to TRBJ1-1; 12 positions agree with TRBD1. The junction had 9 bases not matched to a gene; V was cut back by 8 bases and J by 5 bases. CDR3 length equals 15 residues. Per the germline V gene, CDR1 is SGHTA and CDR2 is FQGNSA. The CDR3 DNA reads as TGTGCCAGCCACCGGGACAGGGGGCCGGGTACTGAAGCTTTCTTT. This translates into CASHRDRGPGTEAFF. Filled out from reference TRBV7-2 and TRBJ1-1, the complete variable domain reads GAGVSQSPSNKVTEKGKDVELRCDPISGHTALYWYRQSLGQGLEFLIYFQGNSAPDKSGLPSDRFSAERTGGSVSTLTIQRTQQEDSAVYLCASHRDRGPGTEAFFGQGTRLTVV.

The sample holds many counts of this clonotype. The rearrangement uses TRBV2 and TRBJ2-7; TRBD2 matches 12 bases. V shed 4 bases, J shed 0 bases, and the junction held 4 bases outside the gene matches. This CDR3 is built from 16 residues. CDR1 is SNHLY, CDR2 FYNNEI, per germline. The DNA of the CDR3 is TGTGCCAGCAGTGGACGGACTAGCGGGGCCTCCTACGAGCAGTACTTC. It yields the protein CASSGRTSGASYEQYF.